These T cell receptor beta chains were read from a single sample in a study of blood T cell repertoires in COVID-19. TCRdb keeps only in-frame clones here, not all; method: immunoSEQ multiplex PCR. The data hold 72,000 or so clones, with around nine tenths observed a single time. The sample comprised peripheral blood. These receptors were obtained from an older woman with acute or convalescent COVID-19. Each CDR3 is given with its conserved first and last residue. Each record gives: CDR3 length, D gene, J gene, clone size, V gene, CDR3 DNA, CDR3 protein. The D gene is left open where the match is weak. Part of the rows lack a size; the others show once, few, many or a class for expanded clones.

cdr3_length: 13; d_call: NA; j_call: TRBJ1-3; clone_size: NA; v_call: TRBV27; cdr3_nt: TGTGCCAGCATGTCATCATCTGGAAACACCATATATTTT; cdr3_aa: CASMSSSGNTIYF
cdr3_length: 13; d_call: NA; j_call: TRBJ2-3; clone_size: NA; v_call: TRBV12-5; cdr3_nt: TGTGCTAGTGGTTTCGGGGGTGGAGATACGCAGTATTTT; cdr3_aa: CASGFGGGDTQYF
cdr3_length: 14; d_call: NA; j_call: TRBJ2-2; clone_size: few; v_call: TRBV5-6; cdr3_nt: TGTGCCAGCAGCTACAGGGCAGCCACCGGGGAGCTGTTTTTT; cdr3_aa: CASSYRAATGELFF
cdr3_length: 14; d_call: NA; j_call: TRBJ1-5; clone_size: NA; v_call: TRBV4-1; cdr3_nt: TGCGCCAGCAGCCACGGGGGAAATAATCAGCCCCAGCATTTT; cdr3_aa: CASSHGGNNQPQHF
cdr3_length: 15; d_call: TRBD1; j_call: TRBJ1-5; clone_size: NA; v_call: TRBV28; cdr3_nt: TGTGCCAGCAGTCGTGGACAGGGGACGGCCCAGCCCCAGCATTTT; cdr3_aa: CASSRGQGTAQPQHF
cdr3_length: 15; d_call: NA; j_call: TRBJ1-2; clone_size: NA; v_call: TRBV5-1; cdr3_nt: TGCGCCAGCAGTCCTGAGGGTCGGGTCGATTATGGCTACACCTTC; cdr3_aa: CASSPEGRVDYGYTF
cdr3_length: 14; d_call: NA; j_call: TRBJ1-2; clone_size: medium-sized; v_call: TRBV9; cdr3_nt: TGTGCCAGCAGCGTAGAAATGGGCCCTTATGGCTACACCTTC; cdr3_aa: CASSVEMGPYGYTF
cdr3_length: 12; d_call: NA; j_call: TRBJ1-1; clone_size: NA; v_call: TRBV6-5; cdr3_nt: TGTGCCAGCAGTTCCCCGGGCACTGAAGCTTTCTTT; cdr3_aa: CASSSPGTEAFF
cdr3_length: 15; d_call: TRBD1; j_call: TRBJ1-2; clone_size: NA; v_call: TRBV2; cdr3_nt: TGTGCCAGCAGTTCGGGGACAGGGGGCGGCTATGGCTACACCTTC; cdr3_aa: CASSSGTGGGYGYTF
cdr3_length: 14; d_call: NA; j_call: TRBJ2-3; clone_size: NA; v_call: TRBV10-2; cdr3_nt: TGCGCCAGCAGGGGGCTGGAGTGGAGTGATACGCAGTATTTT; cdr3_aa: CASRGLEWSDTQYF
cdr3_length: 16; d_call: TRBD1; j_call: TRBJ2-7; clone_size: NA; v_call: TRBV7-9; cdr3_nt: TGTGCCAGCAGCTCAACTCAAAGGACAGGGGCCCACGAGCAGTACTTC; cdr3_aa: CASSSTQRTGAHEQYF